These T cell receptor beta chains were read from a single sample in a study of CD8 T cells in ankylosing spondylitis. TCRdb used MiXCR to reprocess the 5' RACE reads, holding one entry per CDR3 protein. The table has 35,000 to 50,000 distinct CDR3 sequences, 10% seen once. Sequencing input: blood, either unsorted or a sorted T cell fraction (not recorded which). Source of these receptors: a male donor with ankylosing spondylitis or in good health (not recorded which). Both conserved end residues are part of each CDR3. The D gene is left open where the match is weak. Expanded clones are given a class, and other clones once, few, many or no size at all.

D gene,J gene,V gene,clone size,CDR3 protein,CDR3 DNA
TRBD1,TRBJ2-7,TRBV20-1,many,CSARSGTGGSLYEQYF,TGCAGTGCCCGATCCGGGACAGGGGGGAGCCTCTACGAGCAGTACTTC
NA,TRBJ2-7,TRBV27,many,CASSPSGRPGEQYF,TGTGCCAGCAGTCCCTCGGGGCGGCCGGGAGAGCAGTACTTC
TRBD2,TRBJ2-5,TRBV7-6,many,CASSLRGLAVQETQYF,TGTGCCAGCAGCTTACGGGGACTAGCGGTCCAAGAGACCCAGTACTTC
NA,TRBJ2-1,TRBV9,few,CASSVELAPSEEQFF,TGTGCCAGCAGCGTGGAGCTAGCCCCCTCGGAGGAGCAGTTCTTC
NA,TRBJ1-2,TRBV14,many,CASSPQLRVTGIYGYTF,TGTGCCAGCAGCCCCCAACTCCGGGTGACGGGGATTTATGGCTACACCTTC
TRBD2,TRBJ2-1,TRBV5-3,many,CARSLVTSGRSSYNEQFF,TGTGCCAGAAGCTTGGTGACTAGCGGGCGTAGCTCCTACAATGAGCAGTTCTTC
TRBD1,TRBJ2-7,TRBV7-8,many,CASSSDRVDEQYF,TGTGCCAGCAGCTCGGACAGGGTGGACGAGCAGTACTTC
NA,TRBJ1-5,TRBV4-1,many,CASSQRQNQPQHF,TGCGCCAGCAGCCAACGTCAGAATCAGCCCCAGCATTTT
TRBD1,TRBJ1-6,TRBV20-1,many,CSARTGLNSPLHF,TGCAGTGCAAGGACAGGGCTCAATTCACCCCTCCACTTT
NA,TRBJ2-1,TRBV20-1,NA,CSASTGPTYNEQFF,TGCAGTGCTTCTACGGGACCCACCTACAATGAGCAGTTCTTC
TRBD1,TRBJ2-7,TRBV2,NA,CASSAPGQGASEQYF,TGTGCCAGCAGTGCACCGGGACAGGGTGCTTCCGAGCAGTACTTC
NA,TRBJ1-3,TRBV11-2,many,CASSYSGNSGNTIYF,TGTGCCAGCAGCTACTCAGGGAACTCTGGAAACACCATATATTTT
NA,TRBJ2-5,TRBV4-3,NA,CASSQDRVGTRAETQYF,TGCGCCAGCAGCCAAGATCGTGTCGGGACTCGGGCTGAGACCCAGTACTTC
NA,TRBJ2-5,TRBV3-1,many,CASSQVVSLMAQYF,TGTGCCAGCAGCCAAGTTGTTTCACTAATGGCCCAGTACTTC
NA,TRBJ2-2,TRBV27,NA,CASSLSYTGELFF,TGTGCCAGCAGTTTGAGTTACACCGGGGAGCTGTTTTTT
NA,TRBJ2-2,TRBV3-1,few,CASSRNSGSNTGELFF,TGTGCCAGCAGCCGGAATAGCGGCTCGAACACCGGGGAGCTGTTTTTT
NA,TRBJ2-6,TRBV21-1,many,CASSGRDRGVPGANVLTF,TGTGCCAGCAGCGGCCGGGACAGGGGCGTCCCTGGGGCCAACGTCCTGACTTTC
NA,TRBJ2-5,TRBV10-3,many,CAISRTDKETQYF,TGTGCCATCAGTAGGACAGATAAAGAGACCCAGTACTTC
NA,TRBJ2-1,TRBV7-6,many,CASSLGANEQFF,TGTGCCAGCAGCTTAGGAGCAAATGAGCAGTTCTTC
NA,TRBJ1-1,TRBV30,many,CAWSKGGNTEAFF,TGTGCCTGGAGTAAGGGGGGCAACACTGAAGCTTTCTTT
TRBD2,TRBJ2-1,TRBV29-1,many,CSVTGGPGDEQFF,TGCAGCGTTACGGGAGGACCAGGTGATGAGCAGTTCTTC
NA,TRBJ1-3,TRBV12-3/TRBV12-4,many,CASSLSGGNTIYF,TGTGCCAGCAGTTTGTCGGGGGGAAACACCATATATTTT
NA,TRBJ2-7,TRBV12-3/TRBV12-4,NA,CASRTQGGASYEQYF,TGTGCCAGCAGAACCCAGGGGGGTGCCTCCTACGAGCAGTACTTC
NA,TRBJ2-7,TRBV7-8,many,CASSPDGGSYEQYF,TGTGCCAGCAGCCCCGATGGGGGGTCCTACGAGCAGTACTTC
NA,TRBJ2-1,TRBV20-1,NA,CSARASSASYNEQFF,TGCAGTGCTAGAGCCTCTAGCGCTTCCTACAATGAGCAGTTCTTC
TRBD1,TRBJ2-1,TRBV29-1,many,CSVRPGQQYNEQFF,TGCAGCGTGCGTCCGGGACAGCAATACAATGAGCAGTTCTTC
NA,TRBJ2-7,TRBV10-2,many,CASIQTGSEQYF,TGCGCCAGCATTCAGACGGGCAGCGAGCAGTACTTC
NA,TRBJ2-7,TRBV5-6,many,CASSLSGSSYEQYF,TGTGCCAGCAGCTTGTCCGGGAGTTCCTACGAGCAGTACTTC
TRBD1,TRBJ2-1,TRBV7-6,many,CASSPQATGEEFF,TGTGCCAGCAGCCCACAAGCAACAGGGGAAGAGTTCTTC
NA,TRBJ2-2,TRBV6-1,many,CASSRTTGPGGELFF,TGTGCCAGCAGCCGAACGACAGGTCCTGGCGGGGAGCTGTTTTTT
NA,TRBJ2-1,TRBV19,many,CASAVRENEQFF,TGTGCCAGCGCCGTTAGGGAGAATGAGCAGTTCTTC
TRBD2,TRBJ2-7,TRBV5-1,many,CASSVGTSANYEQYF,TGCGCCAGCAGCGTCGGGACTAGCGCTAACTACGAGCAGTACTTC
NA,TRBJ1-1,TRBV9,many,CASSVTGLNTEAFF,TGTGCCAGCAGCGTAACCGGGTTGAACACTGAAGCTTTCTTT
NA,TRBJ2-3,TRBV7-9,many,CASRVSGLSTDTQYF,TGTGCCAGCAGGGTTAGCGGCCTTAGCACAGATACGCAGTATTTT
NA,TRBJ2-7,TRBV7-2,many,CASRPGGAYEQYF,TGTGCCAGCAGACCAGGAGGGGCCTACGAGCAGTACTTC
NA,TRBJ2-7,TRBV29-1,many,CSVEERTPGEQYF,TGCAGCGTTGAAGAACGGACTCCGGGCGAGCAGTACTTC
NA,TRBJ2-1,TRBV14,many,CASSDYNEQFF,TGTGCCAGCAGCGACTACAATGAGCAGTTCTTC
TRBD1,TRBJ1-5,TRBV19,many,CASSLFPGQGHYSNQPQHF,TGTGCCAGTAGCTTGTTCCCGGGACAGGGGCACTATAGCAATCAGCCCCAGCATTTT